Listed here is a single TCR beta chain. The antigen is undetermined. The data were taken from a study of T cell responses to AZD1222 COVID-19 vaccine. Study-level points and caveats: It should be noted that donors were predominantly white British and more often female, and clonal diversity was possibly underestimated. Among vaccine-associated CD4 TCRs, coverage spanned spike, with dominance at 160-218 and 743-854.

Assay: immunoSEQ multiplex PCR; the TCRdb copy retains only in-frame clones and omits some. The sample yields about 120,000 clones, roughly 92% seen once. V shed 0 bases and J shed 2 bases, with 13 bases lying between them. Germline values: CDR1 SGHRS, CDR2 YFSETQ. CDR3 size: 16 residues. The genes are TRBV5-1 and TRBJ2-3; D call uncertain. The source of this sequence is an adult in good health. The source material was peripheral blood, sampled on day 0 of AZD1222 vaccination. The CDR3 spells CASSLAASTITDTQYF. CDR3 DNA sequence: TGCGCCAGCAGCTTGGCCGCATCAACAATCACAGATACGCAGTATTTT.